The clone carrying this T cell receptor beta chain was detected once. The antigen is not known. The CDR3 runs to 15 residues. V was pared by 3 bases and J by 5 bases, with 9 bases of the junction left unmatched. Per the germline V gene, CDR1 is LNHDA and CDR2 is SQIVND (reference sequence). This entry belongs to a study of identifying expanded T cells in peripheral blood. Study-level points and caveats: Clone count variance between roughly 2-week samples rose with total template count. Over two and four weeks, about 15 and 19 clones changed, versus around 1.2 between replicates.

Healthy donors had no documented immune events, such as infections, while sampled. Sequencing was performed with immunoSEQ multiplex PCR; in TCRdb, only in-frame clones are kept and a portion is missing. This sample carries approximately 110,000 clones, 88% of them seen once, and the ten largest clones take just under 8.5%. Sequenced: blood. The V and J genes are TRBV19 and TRBJ1-1; 7 nucleotides align to TRBD1. The receptor was isolated from a person aged 18 to 75 in good health. CDR3 in DNA: TGTGCCAGTAGTATTTGGACAGGAACTAGGACTGAAGCTTTCTTT. Its translation: CASSIWTGTRTEAFF.